What follows are 12 T cell receptor beta chains derived from one specimen sequenced in a study of shared clonotypes between healthy human individuals. Produced via immunoSEQ multiplex PCR; TCRdb's table is partial and in-frame only. The sample holds 450,000 to 500,000 clones, around 80% seen once. Source material: PBMCs. These receptors all stem from a woman between 40 and 55 years old in good health. Some clones in this sample may be carry-over from other donors' samples.

This clone showed up many times. The V and J genes are TRBV19 and TRBJ1-5; D may be TRBD1 (5 bases). This CDR3 region has 13 residues. Germline-derived CDR1 and CDR2 are LNHDA and SQIVND (reference sequence). V lost 6 bases to trimming and J lost 4 bases, with 10 bases between them. DNA for the CDR3: TGTGCCAGTAGCGGTGACAGTAATCAGCCCCAGCATTTT. It is translated as CASSGDSNQPQHF.

The J gene is TRBJ2-7, the V gene TRBV18; 9 bases fit TRBD2. Germline CDR1 is KGHSH and CDR2 is LQKENI. This CDR3 spans 17 amino acids. V lost 6 bases, J lost 3 bases, and 15 bases stayed unmatched. The CDR3 nucleotides are TGTGCCAGCTCGCTGACCCATGGACTAGCGAGTTTCTACGAGCAGTACTTC. Its protein is CASSLTHGLASFYEQYF. The whole variable domain, filled in from reference TRBV18 and TRBJ2-7, reads NAGVMQNPRHLVRRRGQEARLRCSPMKGHSHVYWYRQLPEEGLKFMVYLQKENIIDESGMPKERFSAEFPKEGPSILRIQQVVRGDSAAYFCASSLTHGLASFYEQYFGPGTRLTVT.

This clone was recorded at least ten times. V and J are TRBV6-1 and TRBJ2-5, with D perhaps matching TRBD1 or TRBD2 (5 bases each). The CDR3 runs to 14 residues. V was clipped by 6 bases and J by 13 bases, with 24 bases between them. Germline V gene lookup returns CDR1 MNHNS and CDR2 SASEGT. Written as DNA, the CDR3 is TGTGCCAGCAGCTCGGGGCTGGAAACTTATGAGCTGTACTTC. This codes for CASSSGLETYELYF.

This rearrangement joins TRBV13 to TRBJ1-3; D unresolved. CDR1 and CDR2 (germline): PRHDT, FYEKMQ (reference sequence). V lost 5 bases and J 5 bases, leaving 10 bases between the germline ends. This CDR3 is built from 13 residues. As DNA, the CDR3 is TGTGCCAGCAGCAGCTCGGAAAGAAACACCATATATTTT. This sequence encodes CASSSSERNTIYF.

A word on this clone: This sequence is one base from a far larger clone and is likely a read error. The V and J genes are TRBV5-1 and TRBJ1-1; 7 bases map to TRBD1. Germline V CDR1 and CDR2: SGHRS, YFSETQ. The length of the CDR3 is 14 residues. With 0 bases clipped from V and 1 base from J, the junction kept 0 bases outside the gene matches. The CDR3 reads CASSLGTGNTEAFF. In DNA form, the CDR3 reads TGCGCCAGCAGCTTGGGGACAGGGAACACTGAAGCTTTCTTT.

In this sample, this clone turned up a few times. This chain uses TRBV28 with TRBJ1-1; D unresolved. This CDR3 spans 11 amino acids. With 5 bases removed from V and 3 bases from J, the gap between germline ends came to 4 bases. In germline, CDR1 is MDHEN, CDR2 SYDVKM. CDR3 nucleotide sequence: TGTGCCAGCAGTACTTACACTGAAGCTTTCTTT. Amino acid sequence: CASSTYTEAFF. Using reference TRBV28 and TRBJ1-1 for the parts outside the CDR3, the full variable domain is DVKVTQSSRYLVKRTGEKVFLECVQDMDHENMFWYRQDPGLGLRLIYFSYDVKMKEKGDIPEGYSVSREKKERFSLILESASTNQTSMYLCASSTYTEAFFGQGTRLTVV.

On this clone: A read error likely explains this, since a far larger clone differs by one base. The same CDR3 arises from other DNA sequences in this sample as well. V usage is TRBV7-9 and J usage is TRBJ1-5; 8 nucleotides align to TRBD1. The CDR3 is 14 amino acids. Germline loops: CDR1 SEHNR, CDR2 FQNEAQ (reference sequence). Germline trimming cut 4 bases from V and 2 bases from J; bases unmatched to any gene: 1. CDR3 loop: CASSSGQGNQPQHF. The CDR3 DNA is TGTGCCAGCAGCTCGGGACAGGGCAATCAGCCCCAGCATTTT.

The J gene is TRBJ2-1, the V gene TRBV18; a weak D match, TRBD2 (5 bases). The CDR3 loop spans 15 amino acids. V was trimmed by 2 bases and J by 15 bases, leaving 23 bases between them. The germline gives CDR1 KGHSH, CDR2 LQKENI. CDR3 bases: TGTGCCAGCTCACCAAGCGGCGTTTTCGGAGCAGGTCTGTTCTTC. This translates into CASSPSGVFGAGLFF.

V and J are TRBV27 and TRBJ2-7, with 10 bases identical to TRBD2. Germline V CDR1 and CDR2: MNHEY, SMNVEV (reference sequence). J was trimmed by 0 bases and V by 6 bases; bases with no gene match: 5. There are 15 residues in the CDR3. The CDR3 reads CASRALAGRSYEQYF. CDR3 sequence (DNA): TGTGCCAGCAGGGCACTAGCGGGACGCTCCTACGAGCAGTACTTC.

Points on this clone: A read error may account for a junction end that differs from germline. The rearrangement uses TRBV9 and TRBJ2-1; D is ambiguous. The CDR3 extends over 16 amino acids. CDR1 and CDR2 from the germline V gene are SGDLS and YYNGEE. This CDR3 reads CASSVAVSSNRMELFF. Written as DNA, the CDR3 is TGTGCCAGCAGCGTAGCTGTTAGTTCAAACCGAATGGAGCTGTTCTTC.

V and J are TRBV5-4 and TRBJ2-7, with D perhaps TRBD1 or TRBD2 (5 bases each). The CDR3 contains 14 residues. Germline V gene data show CDR1 as SGHNT and CDR2 as YYREEE (reference sequence). V lost 2 bases and J 6 bases, leaving 15 bases between the germline ends. DNA of the CDR3: TGTGCCAGCAGCTTCGGGTCCCCAGGGAGCGAGCAGTACTTC. It is translated as CASSFGSPGSEQYF.

The chain joins TRBV15 to TRBJ2-1, with TRBD1 matching 10 bases. Germline V lookup: CDR1 LNHNV, CDR2 YYDKDF (reference sequence). Losses at the gene ends were 1 base for V and 7 bases for J; bases not matched to a gene: 4. The CDR3 spans 15 residues. CDR3 amino acids: CATSRGQGARNEQFF. Written as DNA, the CDR3 is TGTGCCACCAGCAGAGGACAGGGGGCGCGGAATGAGCAGTTCTTC.